Below are 9 T cell receptor beta chains sequenced from a single sample in a study of cytomegalovirus exposure and HLA in healthy donors. In the PCR, 60 Vbeta and 13 Jbeta primers were used. The protocol was immunoSEQ multiplex PCR, while the TCRdb copy is restricted to in-frame clones and leaves out a portion. In the table there are roughly 200,000 clones, roughly 10% of which are singletons. The sequenced material came from PBMCs. These receptors were obtained from a woman aged 25 to 39 in good health and CMV-seropositive.

The CDR3 protein is CASSQVSTNYGYTF. The CDR3 DNA sequence: TGTGCCAGCAGCCAAGTCTCTACTAACTATGGCTACACCTTC. V usage is TRBV14 and J usage is TRBJ1-2; D is unclear. Germline V gene lookup returns CDR1 SGHDN and CDR2 FVKESK. This CDR3 region has 14 residues. V lost 1 base, J lost 0 bases, and 6 bases lay in between.

This clone turned up a few times. V and J are TRBV15 and TRBJ2-3; TRBD1 is a possible D gene (6 bases). The V end was cut by 0 bases, the J end by 8 bases, with 12 bases between. CDR1 and CDR2 (germline): LNHNV, YYDKDF (reference sequence). The CDR3 has 14 residues. CDR3 nucleotides: TGTGCCACCAGCAGAGACAGGGGTGAGAGTACGCAGTATTTT. Its translation: CATSRDRGESTQYF.

There are a few counts of this clone. This chain connects TRBV5-1 to TRBJ2-7; 8 positions match TRBD2. Per the germline V gene, CDR1 is SGHRS and CDR2 is YFSETQ. CDR3 length: 15 amino acids. Trimming cost V 4 bases and J 1 base; bases outside gene matches: 7. The CDR3 region is CASSGAGTRSYEQYF. The DNA of the CDR3 is TGCGCCAGCAGCGGAGCCGGGACTAGGTCCTACGAGCAGTACTTC. Variable domain in full (rest from reference TRBV5-1 and TRBJ2-7): KAGVTQTPRYLIKTRGQQVTLSCSPISGHRSVSWYQQTPGQGLQFLFEYFSETQRNKGNFPGRFSGRQFSNSRSEMNVSTLELGDSALYLCASSGAGTRSYEQYFGPGTRLTVT.

Here the CDR3 DNA reads TGTGCCAGCAGCTTGGATTCCGGGACAGGGAGCACAGATACGCAGTATTTT. Translation gives CASSLDSGTGSTDTQYF. The gene calls are TRBV9 and TRBJ2-3; 9 nucleotides align to TRBD1. V lost 4 bases, J lost 0 bases, and 9 bases stayed unmatched. Looked up from germline, CDR1 is SGDLS and CDR2 is YYNGEE. This CDR3 is built from 17 residues.

This clone has more than one count but fewer than ten. The chain carries TRBV29-1 and TRBJ1-1, with D uncertain. The length of the CDR3 is 15 residues. CDR1 SQVTM and CDR2 ANQGSEA come from the germline V gene. The V and J ends lost 6 bases and 3 bases respectively, with 20 bases between them. The CDR3 nucleotides read TGCAGCGTGCCCGCGGGTGGGATAACTTACACTGAAGCTTTCTTT. It encodes CSVPAGGITYTEAFF.

This rearrangement joins TRBV12-5 to TRBJ2-1, with a possible D match to TRBD2 (6 bases). Germline V CDR1 and CDR2: LGHNT, FRNRAP. V lost 5 bases, J lost 0 bases, and 17 bases lay in between. This CDR3 has 17 amino acids. CDR3 protein: CASGPPYGGSSYNEQFF. CDR3 DNA: TGTGCTAGTGGTCCACCATACGGGGGTAGCTCCTACAATGAGCAGTTCTTC. The variable domain in full, with the rest retrieved from reference TRBV12-5 and TRBJ2-1, is DARVTQTPRHKVTEMGQEVTMRCQPILGHNTVFWYRQTMMQGLELLAYFRNRAPLDDSGMPKDRFSAEMPDATLATLKIQPSEPRDSAVYFCASGPPYGGSSYNEQFFGPGTRLTVL.

This clone was seen only a few times. The chain is built from TRBV5-1 and TRBJ2-7; 7 nucleotides agree with TRBD1. With V trimmed by 3 bases and J by 5 bases, 8 bases remained unmatched. The germline V gene has CDR1 SGHRS and CDR2 YFSETQ. The CDR3 totals 14 residues. The CDR3 DNA sequence: TGCGCCAGCAGCTCAGGGACAGTTTTGAACGAGCAGTACTTC. It yields the protein CASSSGTVLNEQYF.

The V call is TRBV7-7, the J call TRBJ2-7; tentative D call: TRBD2 (6 bases). Deletions cut 5 bases from V and 5 bases from J, with 16 bases between. The CDR3 extends over 14 amino acids. Germline values: CDR1 SSHAT, CDR2 FNYEAQ (reference sequence). In DNA form, the CDR3 reads TGTGCCAGCAGCCCCCAGGGCCGGGGGAACGAGCAGTACTTC. Translated, it gives CASSPQGRGNEQYF.

This rearrangement joins TRBV18 to TRBJ2-5, with 10 bases lining up with TRBD2. Trimming cost V 2 bases and J 6 bases; bases outside gene matches: 9. Germline CDR1 and CDR2: KGHSH and LQKENI. The CDR3 extends over 16 amino acids. The CDR3 DNA follows: TGTGCCAGCTCACCAAGTGATAGCGGGAGGACGAAGACCCAGTACTTC. The encoded protein is CASSPSDSGRTKTQYF.